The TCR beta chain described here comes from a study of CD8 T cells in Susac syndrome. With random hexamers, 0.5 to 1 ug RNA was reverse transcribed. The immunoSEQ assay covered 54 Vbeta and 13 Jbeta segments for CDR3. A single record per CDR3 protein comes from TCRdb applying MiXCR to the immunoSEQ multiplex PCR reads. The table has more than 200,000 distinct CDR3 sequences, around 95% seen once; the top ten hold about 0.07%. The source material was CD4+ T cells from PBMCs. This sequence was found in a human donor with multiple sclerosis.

The CDR3: CASSHKRNYGYTF. The CDR3 DNA sequence: TGTGCCAGCAGCCACAAGAGGAACTATGGCTACACCTTC. The rearrangement uses TRBV6-5 and TRBJ1-2; D is unclear. CDR3 length: 13 residues. V lost 6 bases and J 2 bases, leaving 10 bases between the germline ends. CDR1 is MNHEY and CDR2 is SVGAGI in the germline V gene.